One and the same sample provided the 10 T cell receptor beta chains below, sequenced in a study of cytotoxic CD8 clonotypes in ibrutinib-treated CLL. Profiling relied on immunoSEQ multiplex PCR, and the TCRdb table lists in-frame clones only, not all of them. The sample includes some 200,000 clones, over 55% of them seen just once. The source was PBMCs, collected after 24 months of ibrutinib treatment. The receptors originated from a human donor with chronic lymphocytic leukemia.

The rearrangement links TRBV7-9 to TRBJ2-2; weak D call: TRBD2 (6 bases). Germline V gene sequence: CDR1 SEHNR, CDR2 FQNEAQ (reference sequence). There are 18 residues in the CDR3. V dropped 5 bases and J dropped 5 bases, with 24 bases sitting between them. This CDR3 reads CASSPPDESRGGTGELFF. CDR3 in DNA: TGTGCCAGCAGCCCACCAGATGAGAGTAGGGGAGGTACCGGGGAGCTGTTTTTT. Full variable domain (outside the CDR3, taken from reference TRBV7-9 and TRBJ2-2): DTGVSQNPRHKITKRGQNVTFRCDPISEHNRLYWYRQTLGQGPEFLTYFQNEAQLEKSRLLSDRFSAERPKGSFSTLEIQRTEQGDSAMYLCASSPPDESRGGTGELFFGEGSRLTVL.

The count of this clone is one. The gene calls are TRBV15 and TRBJ1-3; TRBD1 agrees at 7 bases. CDR1 and CDR2 (germline): LNHNV, YYDKDF (reference sequence). The CDR3 is 16 amino acids. V shed 1 base and J 4 bases; nucleotides not matched to a gene: 7. The CDR3: CATSRVGTALGNTIYF. CDR3 coding DNA: TGTGCCACCAGCAGAGTCGGGACAGCTCTCGGAAACACCATATATTTT.

The rearrangement uses TRBV6-6 and TRBJ2-5; tentative D call: TRBD2 (6 bases). CDR1 and CDR2 (germline): MNHNY, SVGAGI (reference sequence). The CDR3 loop spans 15 amino acids. Trimming took 2 bases from V and 4 from J, leaving 14 bases between them. Here the CDR3 DNA reads TGTGCCAGCAGTTACGACGGGGGAAGGCCAGAGACCCAGTACTTC. Translation gives CASSYDGGRPETQYF.

The chain links TRBV9 to TRBJ2-7; tentatively, D is TRBD1 (5 bases). The ends were cut back, 0 bases at V and 4 bases at J, with 11 bases in the middle. CDR1 and CDR2 from the germline V gene are SGDLS and YYNGEE. This CDR3 is 14 amino acids long. The DNA for the CDR3 is TGTGCCAGCAGCGTAGAACAGGTTGGATACGAGCAGTACTTC. Amino acids: CASSVEQVGYEQYF.

V gene TRBV7-6 combines with J gene TRBJ1-4; 12 bases are a match to TRBD1. Germline values: CDR1 SGHVS, CDR2 FNYEAQ. Losses at the gene ends were 5 bases for V and 3 bases for J; bases not matched to a gene: 16. The CDR3 runs 20 residues. CDR3 sequence: CASSLKPGQGAQLSNEKLFF. In DNA, the CDR3 is TGTGCCAGCAGCCTGAAACCGGGACAGGGGGCGCAGCTGTCTAATGAAAAACTGTTTTTT.

This chain uses TRBV28 with TRBJ2-3; 7 bases match TRBD2. The length of the CDR3 is 17 residues. V lost 2 bases, J lost 6 bases, and 14 bases stayed unmatched. CDR1 and CDR2 from the germline V gene are MDHEN and SYDVKM. This CDR3 reads CASSLLGGGFAADTQYF. The CDR3 DNA is TGTGCCAGCAGTTTACTGGGGGGAGGGTTTGCCGCTGATACGCAGTATTTT.

This chain joins TRBV4-3 and TRBJ1-2; tentative D call: TRBD1 (6 bases). With 2 bases removed from V and 4 bases from J, the gap between germline ends came to 20 bases. The CDR3 length is 17 residues. CDR1 LGHNA and CDR2 YSLEER come from the germline V gene. The CDR3, as DNA: TGCGCCAGCAGCCAAACCGTCCTCTCCACAGGGACCTATGGCTACACCTTC. Its protein is CASSQTVLSTGTYGYTF.

This clone was seen once. J is TRBJ1-1 and V is TRBV25-1; D is ambiguous. With 4 bases removed from V and 7 bases from J, the gap between germline ends came to 13 bases. The germline CDR1 and CDR2 sequences are MGHDK and SYGVNS. The CDR3 covers 13 residues. CDR3 sequence: CASSGPDFDEAFF. CDR3 sequence (DNA): TGTGCCAGCAGTGGCCCTGACTTCGATGAAGCTTTCTTT.

This clone was counted only a few times. The V call is TRBV7-9, the J call TRBJ2-1; the D is unclear. Per germline, CDR1 SEHNR and CDR2 FQNEAQ (reference sequence). V shed 4 bases and J shed 2 bases, with 6 bases lying between them. The CDR3 has 13 residues. The CDR3 DNA reads as TGTGCCAGCAGCTCTGGGGCCTACAATGAGCAGTTCTTC. Residues: CASSSGAYNEQFF.

This clone was observed a few times. The chain uses TRBV19 and TRBJ2-2; TRBD1 matches at 8 bases. This CDR3 is built from 15 residues. The V gene's germline CDR1 is LNHDA and CDR2 SQIVND (reference sequence). With V trimmed by 6 bases and J by 5 bases, 8 bases remained unmatched. The CDR3 spells CASRRPGQVTGELFF. In DNA, the CDR3 is TGTGCCAGTAGAAGGCCGGGACAGGTTACCGGGGAGCTGTTTTTT.